This T cell receptor (beta chain) was sequenced in a study of technical replicates of blood from four donors. Germline-derived CDR1 and CDR2 are MGHRA and YSYEKL. This CDR3 has 15 amino acids. V shed 5 bases and J 0 bases; nucleotides not matched to a gene: 3. Profiling relied on immunoSEQ multiplex PCR, and the TCRdb table lists in-frame clones only, not all of them. This table has approximately 89,000 clones, about 93% appearing once. J is TRBJ2-3 and V is TRBV4-1; 9 bases agree with TRBD2. This TCR derives from a human donor in good health. The specimen sequenced was T cells isolated from PBMCs. Here the CDR3 reads CASSRLAASTDTQYF. As DNA, the CDR3 is TGCGCCAGCAGCAGACTAGCGGCTAGCACAGATACGCAGTATTTT.